A selection of T cell receptor beta chains follows, all from one sample in a study of blood T cell repertoires in COVID-19. Libraries were prepared by immunoSEQ multiplex PCR; TCRdb keeps only in-frame clonotypes and omits some of them. The table lists about 220,000 clones, 80% of them singletons. The material sequenced was peripheral blood. The receptors were sampled from a woman between 65 and 79 years old with acute or convalescent COVID-19. Both conserved end residues are part of each CDR3. Each record gives: clone size, D gene, J gene, V gene, CDR3 protein, CDR3 DNA. The D gene is left open where the match is weak. The listing skips clone size in some rows; elsewhere it reads once, few, many or a size class.

abundance: -; d_gene: TRBD2; j_gene: TRBJ2-1; v_gene: TRBV7-2; CDR3aa: CASSYARGGSYNEQFF; CDR3nt: TGTGCCAGCAGCTACGCCCGCGGGGGGTCGTACAATGAGCAGTTCTTC
abundance: -; d_gene: TRBD2; j_gene: TRBJ2-5; v_gene: TRBV5-1; CDR3aa: CASRAAGGSETQYF; CDR3nt: TGCGCCAGCAGGGCCGCGGGGGGCTCGGAGACCCAGTACTTC
abundance: -; d_gene: TRBD1; j_gene: TRBJ1-2; v_gene: TRBV30; CDR3aa: CAWSAGQGVYGYTF; CDR3nt: TGTGCCTGGAGTGCAGGACAGGGAGTCTATGGCTACACCTTC
abundance: -; d_gene: TRBD2; j_gene: TRBJ2-1; v_gene: TRBV7-2; CDR3aa: CASSRQRGGTNEQFF; CDR3nt: TGTGCCAGCAGCCGCCAGCGGGGGGGCACTAATGAGCAGTTCTTC
abundance: -; d_gene: -; j_gene: TRBJ2-2; v_gene: TRBV11-2; CDR3aa: CASSAPTAGELFF; CDR3nt: TGTGCCAGCAGCGCGCCGACAGCCGGGGAGCTGTTTTTT
abundance: -; d_gene: -; j_gene: TRBJ2-7; v_gene: TRBV23-1; CDR3aa: CASNWEGGKIKYEQYF; CDR3nt: TGCGCCAGCAACTGGGAGGGGGGTAAGATCAAGTACGAGCAGTACTTC
abundance: -; d_gene: TRBD1; j_gene: TRBJ2-5; v_gene: TRBV18; CDR3aa: CASSPPGTGRETQYF; CDR3nt: TGTGCCAGCTCACCACCGGGGACAGGGAGAGAGACCCAGTACTTC
abundance: -; d_gene: -; j_gene: TRBJ1-5; v_gene: TRBV19; CDR3aa: CASSIDEGRSQPQHF; CDR3nt: TGTGCCAGTAGTATAGATGAGGGCCGAAGTCAGCCCCAGCATTTT
abundance: -; d_gene: -; j_gene: TRBJ1-4; v_gene: TRBV5-1; CDR3aa: CASSSGREKLFF; CDR3nt: TGCGCCAGCAGCTCCGGGAGGGAAAAACTGTTTTTT
abundance: -; d_gene: TRBD1; j_gene: TRBJ2-5; v_gene: TRBV9; CDR3aa: CASSTRGGQGETQYF; CDR3nt: TGTGCCAGCAGCACCCGAGGGGGACAGGGGGAGACCCAGTACTTC
abundance: -; d_gene: TRBD1; j_gene: TRBJ1-2; v_gene: TRBV6-6; CDR3aa: CASSYGTGGGYTF; CDR3nt: TGTGCCAGCAGTTACGGGACAGGGGGGGGCTACACCTTC
abundance: -; d_gene: -; j_gene: TRBJ2-2; v_gene: TRBV30; CDR3aa: CAWSRQFTGELFF; CDR3nt: TGTGCCTGGAGTCGCCAGTTTACCGGGGAGCTGTTTTTT
abundance: -; d_gene: TRBD1; j_gene: TRBJ1-5; v_gene: TRBV2; CDR3aa: CASKKDRGNQPQHF; CDR3nt: TGTGCCAGCAAAAAGGACAGGGGCAATCAGCCCCAGCATTTT
abundance: few; d_gene: TRBD1; j_gene: TRBJ1-6; v_gene: TRBV27; CDR3aa: CASSSALPGQNSPLHF; CDR3nt: TGTGCCAGCAGTTCAGCTTTACCGGGACAGAATTCACCCCTCCACTTT
abundance: -; d_gene: -; j_gene: TRBJ1-2; v_gene: TRBV30; CDR3aa: CAWSTGSDGYTF; CDR3nt: TGTGCCTGGAGTACGGGATCGGATGGCTACACCTTC
abundance: -; d_gene: -; j_gene: TRBJ2-1; v_gene: TRBV19; CDR3aa: CASRLSGSSSWDEQFF; CDR3nt: TGTGCCAGTAGACTCTCCGGGTCCTCATCATGGGATGAGCAGTTCTTC
abundance: -; d_gene: -; j_gene: TRBJ2-1; v_gene: TRBV11-3; CDR3aa: CASSLGGSYSYNEQFF; CDR3nt: TGTGCCAGCAGCTTAGGTGGGAGCTATTCCTACAATGAGCAGTTCTTC
abundance: -; d_gene: TRBD2; j_gene: TRBJ2-5; v_gene: TRBV24-1; CDR3aa: CATSALTSGNHKYQETQYF; CDR3nt: TGTGCCACCAGTGCCTTGACTAGCGGGAACCATAAGTACCAAGAGACCCAGTACTTC
abundance: few; d_gene: -; j_gene: TRBJ2-3; v_gene: TRBV5-1; CDR3aa: CASSPGLITDTQYF; CDR3nt: TGCGCCAGCAGCCCGGGACTTATCACAGATACGCAGTATTTT
abundance: -; d_gene: -; j_gene: TRBJ1-6; v_gene: TRBV6-5; CDR3aa: CASKSSYNSPLHF; CDR3nt: TGTGCCAGCAAGAGCTCCTATAATTCACCCCTCCACTTT
abundance: few; d_gene: -; j_gene: TRBJ2-3; v_gene: TRBV19; CDR3aa: CASSPTGTRTTDPTDTQYF; CDR3nt: TGTGCCAGTAGTCCGACCGGGACAAGAACTACAGACCCCACAGATACGCAGTATTTT
abundance: -; d_gene: TRBD1; j_gene: TRBJ1-1; v_gene: TRBV19; CDR3aa: CASSIGDRENTEAFF; CDR3nt: TGTGCCAGTAGTATAGGGGACAGGGAGAACACTGAAGCTTTCTTT
abundance: -; d_gene: -; j_gene: TRBJ2-3; v_gene: TRBV3-1/TRBV3-2; CDR3aa: CASSFKGGAYRDTQYF; CDR3nt: TGTGCCAGCAGCTTTAAAGGGGGGGCCTATAGAGATACGCAGTATTTT
abundance: -; d_gene: -; j_gene: TRBJ1-2; v_gene: TRBV29-1; CDR3aa: CSVESRGYGYTF; CDR3nt: TGCAGCGTTGAAAGCAGGGGCTATGGCTACACCTTC
abundance: -; d_gene: -; j_gene: TRBJ2-3; v_gene: TRBV18; CDR3aa: CASSRLPEGDTQYF; CDR3nt: TGTGCCAGCTCACGACTCCCCGAAGGAGATACGCAGTATTTT
abundance: -; d_gene: -; j_gene: TRBJ1-1; v_gene: TRBV29-1; CDR3aa: CSVESDRLSAFF; CDR3nt: TGCAGCGTTGAATCCGACAGGTTGAGCGCTTTCTTT
abundance: -; d_gene: -; j_gene: TRBJ2-1; v_gene: TRBV18; CDR3aa: CASSPPNAGFSYNEQFF; CDR3nt: TGTGCCAGCTCTCCACCAAACGCGGGGTTTTCCTACAATGAGCAGTTCTTC
abundance: -; d_gene: -; j_gene: TRBJ2-7; v_gene: TRBV9; CDR3aa: CASSDPSGSYEQYF; CDR3nt: TGTGCCAGCAGCGATCCCAGCGGAAGCTACGAGCAGTACTTC
abundance: -; d_gene: -; j_gene: TRBJ1-1; v_gene: TRBV6-2/TRBV6-3; CDR3aa: CASSYVGTSGAYEAFF; CDR3nt: TGTGCCAGCAGTTACGTCGGCACTAGCGGTGCATATGAAGCTTTCTTT
abundance: -; d_gene: TRBD2; j_gene: TRBJ2-3; v_gene: TRBV3-1/TRBV3-2; CDR3aa: CASSAGLASDTQYF; CDR3nt: TGTGCCAGCAGCGCGGGACTAGCATCAGATACGCAGTATTTT